The text below deals with one T cell receptor (beta chain). Its target is not known. Germline CDR1 reads SGHVS; CDR2 reads FQNEAQ. The germline V and J ends were trimmed by 5 bases and 6 bases, with 17 bases remaining between them. CDR3 size: 15 residues. This entry belongs to a study of T cell responses to AZD1222 COVID-19 vaccine. Notes on the study in general: Spike-specific TCR breadth and depth went up after people got two AZD1222 doses. There were mostly white British donors and more females than males, and clonal diversity was possibly underestimated.

Clones were sequenced by immunoSEQ multiplex PCR, and TCRdb holds only the in-frame ones, with some missing. Of about 55,000 clones in the sample, over 70% were seen once. The sequence came from an adult who received the AZD1222 COVID-19 vaccine. The chain uses TRBV7-8 and TRBJ2-1; TRBD2 might be the D (5 bases). The input for sequencing was peripheral blood, taken 28 days after the second AZD1222 dose. The CDR3 protein is CASSPRPVSANEQFF. The CDR3 coding sequence is TGTGCCAGCAGCCCGCGGCCTGTTAGCGCCAATGAGCAGTTCTTC.